This T cell receptor (beta chain) is from a study of response to subunit inactivated influenza vaccine. Broader study findings: A suggestion made by the authors is that each seasonal influenza vaccination recruits few new T cells.

TCRdb processed the RT-PCR reads anew with MiXCR; each CDR3 protein has one entry. The repertoire has about 570,000 distinct CDR3 sequences, roughly 12% of them found once; the top ten carry 10%. As for this clonotype: Antigen unknown.

The CDR3 covers 13 residues. The V end was cut by 0 bases, the J end by 5 bases, with 8 bases between. Germline V gene sequence: CDR1 SEHNR, CDR2 FQNEAQ (reference sequence). This sequence originates from a man aged 45 to 65 who received an inactivated influenza vaccine. The chain is built from TRBV7-9 and TRBJ2-7; the D is unclear. Sequencing was performed on PBMCs from blood, taken on the day of vaccination. The CDR3 DNA reads TGTGCCAGCAGCTTAGCGATTTACGACGAGCAGTACTTC. Its translation is CASSLAIYDEQYF.